A single sample gave rise to the 9 T cell receptor beta chains below, sequenced in a study of OX40 agonist ivuxolimab in advanced cancers. The repertoire was sequenced with immunoSEQ multiplex PCR; TCRdb's copy has only in-frame clones and lacks some. Of 60,000 or so clones listed, 75% to 90% are singletons. Sequencing used CD4+ or CD8+ T cells sorted from blood, obtained in a trial of the OX40 agonist ivuxolimab. These TCRs come from an adult with an advanced solid tumor such as melanoma, head and neck, liver or kidney cancer.

V usage is TRBV7-6 and J usage is TRBJ1-1, with 10 bases identical to TRBD1. The V gene's germline CDR1 is SGHVS and CDR2 FNYEAQ. Unmatched junction bases numbered 7, after V lost 5 bases and J lost 4 bases. This CDR3 contains 15 residues. In DNA, the CDR3 is TGTGCCAGCAGCCAGGTGGGACAGGGGATCACTGAAGCTTTCTTT. Translation gives CASSQVGQGITEAFF.

The genes are TRBV7-3 and TRBJ2-1, with D possibly matching TRBD1 (5 bases). Between the trimmed V and J ends, which lost 1 base and 7 bases, there was a span of 14 bases. The CDR3 extends over 15 amino acids. Germline CDR1 reads SGHTA; CDR2 reads FQGTGA. CDR3: CASSLRQISNNEQFF. In DNA form, the CDR3 reads TGTGCCAGCAGCTTAAGACAGATTAGTAATAATGAGCAGTTCTTC.

This chain uses TRBV2 with TRBJ2-7; 8 bases map to TRBD2. The CDR3 totals 13 residues. Per the germline V gene, CDR1 is SNHLY and CDR2 is FYNNEI. J was trimmed by 3 bases and V by 8 bases; bases with no gene match: 6. The CDR3 loop reads CASSPGTSYEQYF. DNA of the CDR3: TGTGCCAGCTCACCCGGGACTAGCTACGAGCAGTACTTC.

The V and J genes are TRBV18 and TRBJ1-5; 7 nucleotides align to TRBD1. The CDR3 loop spans 13 amino acids. Germline trimming cut 4 bases from V and 5 bases from J; bases unmatched to any gene: 2. Germline CDR1 is KGHSH and CDR2 is LQKENI. The CDR3 DNA sequence: TGTGCCAGCTCACAAGGGGGCGATCAGCCCCAGCATTTT. Translation: CASSQGGDQPQHF.

V gene TRBV4-1 combines with J gene TRBJ1-6; the D is unclear. Germline-derived CDR1 and CDR2 are MGHRA and YSYEKL. The CDR3 contains 12 residues. The V gene lost 4 bases and the J gene lost 10 bases, with 8 bases spanning the gap. The CDR3 nucleotides read TGCGCCAGCAGCCCTCAAGGATCACCCCTCCACTTT. Translating gives CASSPQGSPLHF.

V usage is TRBV29-1 and J usage is TRBJ1-4, with D perhaps matching TRBD1 (5 bases). The CDR3 runs 11 residues. The V end lost 8 bases, the J end lost 8 bases, and 12 bases lay between the germline ends. The V gene's germline CDR1 is SQVTM and CDR2 ANQGSEA. CDR3 region: CSSKRGEKLFF. The DNA of the CDR3 is TGCAGCTCCAAACGGGGGGAAAAACTGTTTTTT.

The J gene is TRBJ1-1, the V gene TRBV2; TRBD1 might be the D (5 bases). The V gene's germline CDR1 is SNHLY and CDR2 FYNNEI. This CDR3 region has 14 residues. The germline V and J ends were trimmed by 4 bases and 1 base, with 10 bases remaining between them. CDR3 sequence: CASSGTLKNTEAFF. In DNA form, the CDR3 reads TGTGCCAGCAGTGGGACACTTAAGAACACTGAAGCTTTCTTT.

V gene TRBV7-2 combines with J gene TRBJ1-6, with D uncertain. The CDR3 is 13 amino acids. Trimming removed 3 bases at V and 9 bases at J, with 9 bases between. CDR1 is SGHTA and CDR2 is FQGNSA in the germline V gene. CDR3: CASSFSDLSPLHF. DNA of the CDR3: TGTGCCAGCAGCTTTTCGGATCTTTCACCCCTCCACTTT.

V gene TRBV6-1 combines with J gene TRBJ2-4; tentative D call: TRBD2 (7 bases). Between the trimmed V and J ends, which lost 6 bases and 3 bases, there was a span of 12 bases. Germline-derived CDR1 and CDR2 are MNHNS and SASEGT. This CDR3 comprises 14 residues. The CDR3 nucleotides read TGTGCCAGCAGGCCCGGGGGGCTCAAAAACATTCAGTACTTC. This codes for CASRPGGLKNIQYF.